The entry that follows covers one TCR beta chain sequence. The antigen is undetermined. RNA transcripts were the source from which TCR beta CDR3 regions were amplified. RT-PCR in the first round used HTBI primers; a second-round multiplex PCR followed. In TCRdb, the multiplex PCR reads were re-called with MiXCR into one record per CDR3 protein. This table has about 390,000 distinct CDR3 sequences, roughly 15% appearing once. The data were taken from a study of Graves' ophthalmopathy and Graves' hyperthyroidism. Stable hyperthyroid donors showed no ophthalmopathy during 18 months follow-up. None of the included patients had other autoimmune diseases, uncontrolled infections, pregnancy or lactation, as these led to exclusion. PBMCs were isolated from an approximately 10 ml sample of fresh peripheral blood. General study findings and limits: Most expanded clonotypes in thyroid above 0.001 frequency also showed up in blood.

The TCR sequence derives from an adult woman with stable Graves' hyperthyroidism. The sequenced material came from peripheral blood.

This CDR3 reads CSARSSGQKNTGELFF. In DNA, the CDR3 is TGCAGTGCTAGATCTAGCGGACAAAAGAACACCGGGGAGCTGTTTTTT. The chain employs TRBV20-1 and TRBJ2-2, with 7 bases lining up with TRBD2. Germline V gene data show CDR1 as DFQATT and CDR2 as SNEGSKA (reference sequence). V gave up 2 bases and J gave up 1 base; unmatched junction bases: 7. The CDR3 has 16 amino acids.